The 16 T cell receptor beta chains given below trace back to one sample, sequenced in a study of T cells in Graves' hyperthyroidism and ophthalmopathy. Authors of the study amplified TCR beta CDR3 regions from RNA transcripts. First-round RT-PCR targeting the TCR CDR3 was performed with the HTBI primer set. TCRdb reprocessed the multiplex PCR reads with MiXCR, giving one entry per CDR3 protein. The sample shows about 560,000 distinct CDR3 sequences, under 60% of them seen only once. The sample comprised peripheral blood or thyroid tissue (not recorded which). The source of these receptors is a woman aged 18-30 years with Graves' hyperthyroidism.

In this sample, this clonotype turned up many times. The V gene is TRBV29-1, the J gene TRBJ2-2; D gene unclear. V was clipped by 5 bases and J by 6 bases, with 7 bases between them. There are 11 residues in the CDR3. CDR1 is SQVTM, CDR2 ANQGSEA, per germline. The CDR3 sequence is CSVWASGELFF. The CDR3 nucleotides read TGCAGCGTTTGGGCGTCCGGGGAGCTGTTTTTT.

The rearrangement links TRBV20-1 to TRBJ1-5; no clear D gene. This CDR3 spans 16 amino acids. The ends were cut back, 4 bases at V and 2 bases at J, with 18 bases in the middle. Germline assignment: CDR1 DFQATT and CDR2 SNEGSKA (reference sequence). CDR3 region: CSATSSSRVRNQPQHF. The CDR3 DNA reads as TGCAGTGCTACATCCTCCTCCCGGGTCCGCAATCAGCCCCAGCATTTT.

The V call is TRBV6-4, the J call TRBJ1-1; 9 bases match TRBD1. In germline, CDR1 is MRHNA, CDR2 SNTAGT. The CDR3 has 15 amino acids. Trimming at V came to 0 bases and at J to 7 bases, leaving 6 bases not matched to a gene. CDR3 DNA sequence: TGTGCCAGCAGTGACTCTCCCGGGACAGGGCTTGAAGCTTTCTTT. Translated: CASSDSPGTGLEAFF.

The genes are TRBV7-8 and TRBJ1-4, with D tentatively TRBD1 (5 bases). There are 16 residues in the CDR3. Trimming left V 5 bases short and J 6 bases short, with 19 bases between. Germline V gene lookup returns CDR1 SGHVS and CDR2 FQNEAQ. The chain's CDR3 is CASSVQGWSGDEKLFF. In DNA form, the CDR3 reads TGTGCCAGCAGCGTTCAAGGGTGGTCGGGGGATGAAAAACTGTTTTTT.

The gene calls are TRBV7-3 and TRBJ2-2; a weak D match, TRBD2 (6 bases). The CDR3 spans 14 residues. The germline V and J ends were trimmed by 5 bases and 8 bases, with 15 bases remaining between them. The germline CDR1 and CDR2 sequences are SGHTA and FQGTGA. The CDR3 protein is CASSPGPGLGELFF. In nucleotides, the CDR3 is TGTGCCAGCAGCCCGGGGCCGGGACTTGGGGAGCTGTTTTTT.

This clonotype was counted only a few times. V usage is TRBV19 and J usage is TRBJ1-2, with 7 bases aligning to TRBD1. The germline gives CDR1 LNHDA, CDR2 SQIVND (reference sequence). Trimming took 3 bases from V and 3 from J; bases not matched to a gene: 10. The CDR3 length is 16 residues. The CDR3 sequence is CASSILGQITDYGYTF. For the CDR3, the DNA is TGTGCCAGTAGTATCTTGGGACAGATAACCGACTATGGCTACACCTTC.

The V gene is TRBV7-2, the J gene TRBJ2-5, with D hard to call. This CDR3 spans 12 amino acids. Between the trimmed V and J ends, which lost 8 bases and 4 bases, there was a span of 11 bases. Germline CDR1 SGHTA, CDR2 FQGNSA. The chain's CDR3 is CASVSGSETQYF. In nucleotides, the CDR3 is TGTGCCAGCGTCTCAGGATCAGAGACCCAGTACTTC.

The chain combines TRBV5-7 with TRBJ2-5; 7 nucleotides align to TRBD1. TRBV5-7 is marked as an open reading frame, function uncertain. This CDR3 is 14 amino acids long. V trimming: 3 bases; J trimming: 2 bases; junction bases outside the gene matches: 4. The CDR3 region has the DNA TGTGCCAGCAGCTCTGGACAGGCGCAAGAGACCCAGTACTTC. It yields the protein CASSSGQAQETQYF.

This chain connects TRBV29-1 to TRBJ1-1; D is perhaps TRBD1 (6 bases). V lost 3 bases and J lost 1, with 9 bases in between. Per the germline V gene, CDR1 is SQVTM and CDR2 is ANQGSEA. CDR3 length: 13 residues. CDR3 bases: TGCAGCGTTGAGACAGGACAGAACACTGAAGCTTTCTTT. Translated: CSVETGQNTEAFF.

About this clonotype: Its ends do not fully match the called genes, so a read error is possible. The J gene is TRBJ2-5, the V gene TRBV10-3, with D perhaps matching TRBD2 (5 bases). Per the germline V gene, CDR1 is ENHRY and CDR2 is SYGVKD. This CDR3 contains 14 residues. The CDR3: CASSRGNLQETQYF. In DNA form, the CDR3 reads TGTGCCAGCAGTCGGGGAAACTTACAAGAGACCCAGTACTTC.

CDR3 nucleotide sequence: TGTGCCAGCAGGCCAACAGTAATGAACACTGAAGCTTTCTTT. The encoded protein is CASRPTVMNTEAFF. V gene TRBV27 combines with J gene TRBJ1-1; unclear D gene. V dropped 6 bases and J dropped 0 bases, with 11 bases sitting between them. CDR1 MNHEY and CDR2 SMNVEV come from the germline V gene (reference sequence). The CDR3 is 14 amino acids.

The J gene is TRBJ2-7, the V gene TRBV7-8; tentatively, D is TRBD1 or TRBD2 (6 bases each). V was shortened by 8 bases and J by 5 bases, with 13 bases between the two germline ends. The CDR3 sequence is 12 residues long. Germline V gene lookup returns CDR1 SGHVS and CDR2 FQNEAQ. CDR3 sequence: CASRQEGDEQYF. In nucleotides, the CDR3 is TGTGCCAGCCGACAGGAGGGCGACGAGCAGTACTTC.

This clonotype was counted a few times. The chain employs TRBV7-3 and TRBJ1-4, with D hard to call. The V gene lost 5 bases and the J gene lost 8 bases, with 15 bases spanning the gap. The CDR3 is 14 residues long. Germline V gene data show CDR1 as SGHTA and CDR2 as FQGTGA. In nucleotides, the CDR3 is TGTGCCAGCAGCCGGATCCTTGAAGAGGAAAAACTGTTTTTT. It codes for CASSRILEEEKLFF.

This clonotype was observed at least ten times. The chain joins TRBV29-1 to TRBJ2-7; TRBD1 matches at 8 bases. Germline assignment: CDR1 SQVTM and CDR2 ANQGSEA. V was clipped by 6 bases and J by 5 bases; unmatched bases: 6. This CDR3 has 12 amino acids. CDR3 in amino acids: CSVRTGSHEQYF. The CDR3 coding sequence is TGCAGCGTAAGGACAGGGTCCCACGAGCAGTACTTC.

This chain uses TRBV24-1 with TRBJ2-5; 9 nucleotides agree with TRBD2. Per the germline V gene, CDR1 is KGHDR and CDR2 is SFDVKD. The CDR3 is made up of 15 amino acids. With V trimmed by 11 bases and J by 1 base, 10 bases remained unmatched. CDR3 bases: TGTGCCAGCTCACCTCAGACTAGCGGCCAAGAGACCCAGTACTTC. Translated: CASSPQTSGQETQYF.

The CDR3 protein is CASSPPGLAYEQYF. The CDR3 bases are TGTGCCAGCTCACCACCGGGACTAGCCTACGAGCAGTACTTC. The chain is built from TRBV18 and TRBJ2-7; 8 bases are a match to TRBD2. This CDR3 spans 14 amino acids. Trimming at V came to 0 bases and at J to 2 bases, leaving 0 bases not matched to a gene. Germline CDR1 reads KGHSH; CDR2 reads LQKENI.